This TCR beta chain is drawn from a study of response to subunit inactivated influenza vaccine listed by TCRdb under 2018. Study-wide context: Deep quantitative T cell receptor repertoire profiling was used in the study to track responses to a trivalent subunit inactivated influenza vaccine. Points the paper makes about the study in general: According to the authors, only a limited number of new T cells may be recruited by each seasonal influenza vaccination.

This clonotype was counted between two and nine times. No antigen is known for it. Base qualities are not at hand, and no much larger clone is one base apart. Library preparation was by RT-PCR. Sequenced using an Illumina HiSeq 2500. TCRdb cleaned the public reads at Q25 with fastp, built clones with MiXCR and kept in-frame beta chains. Rows merge per CDR3 protein into single entries with the most common DNA and genes. The sample contains fewer than 800,000 distinct CDR3 sequences, approximately 15% of them found a single time. Under 14% of the sample goes to the ten largest clones. Source: PBMCs from blood, taken 11 to 12 days after vaccination. This clonotype was sampled from a man between 45 and 60 years old who received an inactivated influenza vaccine. Donor details come from another sample of the same person, matched by shared clones.

The nucleotide sequence reads TGTGCCACCAGTGATTTGGCCGGGACCGAAACGAACACCGGGGAGCTGTTTTTT. It specifies CATSDLAGTETNTGELFF. In this chain, TRBV24-1 is recombined with TRBJ2-2; the D gene is perhaps TRBD1 or TRBD2, each of them matching over 5 bases. CDR1 and CDR2 are read off the germline V gene as KGHDR and SFDVKD. From cysteine to phenylalanine, the CDR3 is 18 amino acids long. Of all the DNA, just the CDR3 is kept, 54 bases in frame from base 1. V sheds 0 bases and J sheds 0 bases, leaving 13 bases between their ends.